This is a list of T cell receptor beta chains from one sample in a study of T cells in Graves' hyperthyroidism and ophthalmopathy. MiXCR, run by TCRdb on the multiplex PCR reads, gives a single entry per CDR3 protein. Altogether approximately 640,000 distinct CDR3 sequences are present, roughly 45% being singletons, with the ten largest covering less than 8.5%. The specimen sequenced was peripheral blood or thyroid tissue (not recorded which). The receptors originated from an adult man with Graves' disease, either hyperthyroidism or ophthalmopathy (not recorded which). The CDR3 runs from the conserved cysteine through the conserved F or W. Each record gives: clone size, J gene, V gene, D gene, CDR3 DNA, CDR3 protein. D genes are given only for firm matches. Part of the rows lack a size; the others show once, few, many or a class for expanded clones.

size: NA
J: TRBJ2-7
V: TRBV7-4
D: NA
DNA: TGTGCCAGCTCGACCCGCTCGAGTAGCTCCTACGAGCAGTACTTC
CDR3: CASSTRSSSSYEQYF

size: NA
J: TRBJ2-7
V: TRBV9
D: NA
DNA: TGTGCCAGCAGCGTTGCGGAGACCTACGAGCAGTACTTC
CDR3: CASSVAETYEQYF

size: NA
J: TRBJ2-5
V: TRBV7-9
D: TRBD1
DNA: TGTGCCAGCGCCCAGGGGGCGGGGACCCAGTACTTC
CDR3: CASAQGAGTQYF

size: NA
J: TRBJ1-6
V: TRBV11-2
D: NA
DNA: TGTGCCAGCAGCTTACAGGGGACCTCACCCCTCCACTTT
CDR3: CASSLQGTSPLHF

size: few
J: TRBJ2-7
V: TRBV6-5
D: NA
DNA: TGTGCCAGCAGTTATAGTCTCTCGGGCGAGCAGTACTTC
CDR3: CASSYSLSGEQYF

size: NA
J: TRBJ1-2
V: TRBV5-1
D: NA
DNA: TGCGCCAGCAGCGAACGGACGGTAAACTATGGCTACACCTTC
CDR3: CASSERTVNYGYTF

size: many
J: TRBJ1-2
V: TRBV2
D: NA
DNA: TGTGCCAGCACGGGCATCCGATCCACTAACTATGGCTACACCTTC
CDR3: CASTGIRSTNYGYTF

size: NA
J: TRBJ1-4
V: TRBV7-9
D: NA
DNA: TGTGCCAGCAGCTTCTCCTATGAAAAACTGTTTTTT
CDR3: CASSFSYEKLFF

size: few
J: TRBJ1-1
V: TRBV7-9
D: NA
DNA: TGTGCCAGCAGCCAACCTGGACACCATCAGGGGGAAGCTTTCTTT
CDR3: CASSQPGHHQGEAFF

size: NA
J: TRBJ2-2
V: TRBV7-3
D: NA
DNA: TGTGCCAGCAGCTTAAGGGCGGTGAACACCGGGGAGCTGTTTTTT
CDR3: CASSLRAVNTGELFF

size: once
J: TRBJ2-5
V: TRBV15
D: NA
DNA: TGTGCCACCAGTGGTATCGGGGCATTGCAAGAGACCCAGTACTTC
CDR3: CATSGIGALQETQYF

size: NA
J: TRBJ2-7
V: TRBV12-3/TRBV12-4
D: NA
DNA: TGTGCTAGTTCCTGGACCTTTTATGAGCAGTACTTC
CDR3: CASSWTFYEQYF

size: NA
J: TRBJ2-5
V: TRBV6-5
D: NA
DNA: TGTGCCAGCAGTTACACGGGCTTCGGGAAGACCCAGTACTTC
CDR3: CASSYTGFGKTQYF

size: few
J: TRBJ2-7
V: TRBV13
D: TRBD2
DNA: TGTGCCAGCACCTTAGGACTAGCGGGCACCGCTGAGCAGTACTTC
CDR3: CASTLGLAGTAEQYF

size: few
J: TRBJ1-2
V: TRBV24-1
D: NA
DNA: TGTGCCACCAGTGATCCAGACCCCTCTCTCCATGGCTACACCTTC
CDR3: CATSDPDPSLHGYTF

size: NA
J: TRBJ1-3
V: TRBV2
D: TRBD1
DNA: TGTGCCAGCAGTGCAGACAGGGTCGGAAACACCATATATTTT
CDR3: CASSADRVGNTIYF

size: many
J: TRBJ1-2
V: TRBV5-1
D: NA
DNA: TGCGCCAGCAGCTTGGCCGAGACATATGGCTACACCTTC
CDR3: CASSLAETYGYTF

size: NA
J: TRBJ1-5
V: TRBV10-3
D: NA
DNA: TGTGCCAGCAACACGACAGACAATCAGCCCCAGCATTTT
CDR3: CASNTTDNQPQHF

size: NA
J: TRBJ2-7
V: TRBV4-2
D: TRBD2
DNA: TGTGCCAGCAGCGAAAGACTAGCGGGGGGGCGAGTCTACGAGCAGTACTTC
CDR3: CASSERLAGGRVYEQYF

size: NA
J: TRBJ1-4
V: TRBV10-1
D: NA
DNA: TGCGCCAGCAGTGGAGACTGGGGTTTTGGAAAACTGTTTTTT
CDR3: CASSGDWGFGKLFF

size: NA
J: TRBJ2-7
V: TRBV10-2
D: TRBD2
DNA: TGCGCCAGCAGTGAGTCTCTGACTAGCGGGATTGTCTCCTACGAGCAGTACTTC
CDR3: CASSESLTSGIVSYEQYF

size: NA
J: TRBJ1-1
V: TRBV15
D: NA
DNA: TGTGCCACCAGTGACCCATCCGGGGACCTTTTTGGCACTGAAGCTTTCTTT
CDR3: CATSDPSGDLFGTEAFF

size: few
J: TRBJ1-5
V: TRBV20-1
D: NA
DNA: TGCAGTGCTAGGGGGTTTAGCAATCAGCCCCAGCATTTT
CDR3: CSARGFSNQPQHF

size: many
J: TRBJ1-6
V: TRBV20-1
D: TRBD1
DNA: TGCAGTGCTAGGGTTTCGACAGGGACGGGTTCACCCCTCCACTTT
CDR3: CSARVSTGTGSPLHF

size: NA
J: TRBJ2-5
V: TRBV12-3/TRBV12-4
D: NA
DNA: TGTGCCAGCAGTTTAGAAGGCACGCTCGGGGACCAGTACTTC
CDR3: CASSLEGTLGDQYF

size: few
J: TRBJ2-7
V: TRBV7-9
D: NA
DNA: TGTGCCAGCAGCCACGACCCTGGGAGGACCGAGCAGTACTTC
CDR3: CASSHDPGRTEQYF

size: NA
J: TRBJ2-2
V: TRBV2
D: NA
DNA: TGTGCCAGCAAGGTAGGGGAGCTGTTTTTT
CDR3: CASKVGELFF

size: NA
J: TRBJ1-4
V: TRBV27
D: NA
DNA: TGTGCCAGCAGTAAGGGGGTCTATTCTGAAAAACTGTTTTTT
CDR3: CASSKGVYSEKLFF

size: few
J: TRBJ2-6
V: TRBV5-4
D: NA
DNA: TGTGCCAGCAGCTTGGGCCACAGGAGGTCTGGGGCCAACGTCCTGACTTTC
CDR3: CASSLGHRRSGANVLTF

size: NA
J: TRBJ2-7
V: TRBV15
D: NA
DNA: TGTGCCACCAGCGTCGACTACGAGCAGTACTTC
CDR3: CATSVDYEQYF

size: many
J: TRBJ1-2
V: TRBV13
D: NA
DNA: TGTGCCAGCAGCTTATCAGCCAGGAGTGGCTACACCTTC
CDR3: CASSLSARSGYTF

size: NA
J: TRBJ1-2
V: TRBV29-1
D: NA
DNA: TGCAGCGCCCAACCTCGGACATACTATGGCTACACCTTC
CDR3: CSAQPRTYYGYTF

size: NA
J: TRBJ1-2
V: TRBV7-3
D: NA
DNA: TGTGCCAGCAGCTTAATAATGGGGGGGGCCTATGGCTACACCTTC
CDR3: CASSLIMGGAYGYTF

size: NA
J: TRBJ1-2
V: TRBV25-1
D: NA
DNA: TGTGCCAGCGACCACAGGGCCCGCGAAGGCTACACCTTC
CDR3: CASDHRAREGYTF

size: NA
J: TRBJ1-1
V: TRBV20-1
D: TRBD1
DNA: TGCAGTGCTAGAAGTCCGGACAGGGTGGAAGAAGCTTTCTTT
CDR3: CSARSPDRVEEAFF

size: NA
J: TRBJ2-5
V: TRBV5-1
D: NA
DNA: TGCGCCAGCAGATTACAGGGATCCAACCAAGAGACCCAGTACTTC
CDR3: CASRLQGSNQETQYF

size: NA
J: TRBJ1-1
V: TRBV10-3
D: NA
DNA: TGTGCCATCAAAGGGATAGGGGCGCGGAGTGAAGCTTTCTTT
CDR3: CAIKGIGARSEAFF

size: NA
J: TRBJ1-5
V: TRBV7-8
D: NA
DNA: TGTGCCAGCAGCTTAGGCCAAGGGACGGTTAGGGCGAATCAGCCCCAGCATTTT
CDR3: CASSLGQGTVRANQPQHF

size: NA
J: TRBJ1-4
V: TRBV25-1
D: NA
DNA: TGTGCCAGTAGAGGGTGGGACGTTGATGAAAAACTGTTTTTT
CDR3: CASRGWDVDEKLFF

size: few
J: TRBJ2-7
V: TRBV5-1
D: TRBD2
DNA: TGCGCCAGCAGCTTGGACCCTAGCGGGGGACCCCGCTACGAGCAGTACTTC
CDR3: CASSLDPSGGPRYEQYF

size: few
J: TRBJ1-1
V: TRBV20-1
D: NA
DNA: TGCAGTGCTACTGGGACGGCGAACACTGAAGCTTTCTTT
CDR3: CSATGTANTEAFF

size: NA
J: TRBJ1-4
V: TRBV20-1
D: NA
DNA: TGCAGTGCTATTCGGGGAAATAATGAAAAACTGTTTTTT
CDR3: CSAIRGNNEKLFF

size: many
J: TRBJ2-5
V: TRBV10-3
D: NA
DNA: TGTGCCATCAGTGAGGGGGCCCTGCAAGAGACCCAGTACTTC
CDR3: CAISEGALQETQYF

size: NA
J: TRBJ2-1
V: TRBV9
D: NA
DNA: TGTGCCAGCAGCCCCGGGCGTACGATATACAATGAGCAGTTCTTC
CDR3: CASSPGRTIYNEQFF

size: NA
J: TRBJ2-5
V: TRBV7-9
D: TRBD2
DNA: TGTGCCAGCAGCCAAGCCGGCGGGGGGGCCGGCCAAGAGACCCAGTACTTC
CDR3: CASSQAGGGAGQETQYF

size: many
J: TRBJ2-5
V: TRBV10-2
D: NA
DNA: TGCGCCAGCAGTGAGGTCGGACTTCAAGAGACCCAGTACTTC
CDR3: CASSEVGLQETQYF

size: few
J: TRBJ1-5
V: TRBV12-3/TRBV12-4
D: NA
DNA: TGTGCCAGCACCAATCTCTTCCCAGATCAGCCCCAGCATTTT
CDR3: CASTNLFPDQPQHF

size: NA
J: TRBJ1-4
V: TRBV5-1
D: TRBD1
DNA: TGCGCCAGCAGCTTGAGGACAGGGGGCTATGAAAAACTGTTTTTT
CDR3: CASSLRTGGYEKLFF

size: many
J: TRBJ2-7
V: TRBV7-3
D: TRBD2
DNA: TGTGCCAGCAGCACGGGACTAGCGGGCGAGCAGTACTTC
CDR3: CASSTGLAGEQYF

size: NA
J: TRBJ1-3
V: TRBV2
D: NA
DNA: TGTGCCAGCAGGGGGGGAGCTGGAAACACCATATATTTT
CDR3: CASRGGAGNTIYF

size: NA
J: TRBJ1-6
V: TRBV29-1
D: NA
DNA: TGCAGCTTCCTCCCGAATTCACCCCTCCACTTT
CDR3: CSFLPNSPLHF